This TCR beta chain was profiled in a study of T cells in localized non-small cell lung cancer. Regarding this clone: Its antigen is undetermined.

The J segment lost 3 bases and the V segment lost 1 base, leaving 7 bases of the junction unmatched. Germline V CDR1 and CDR2: LGHNA, YNFKEQ. This CDR3 spans 18 amino acids. The study, taken as a whole, reports: Adjacent lung was found to contain a median around 58 of the top 100 tumor clones. Adjacent uninvolved lung tissue had the highest T cell clonality, exceeding tumor.

The method was immunoSEQ multiplex PCR; TCRdb's version includes in-frame clones alone and lacks a portion of them. The table has fewer than 8,000 clones, roughly 92% seen once. The receptor comes from a woman aged 40 to 75 with stage I lung adenocarcinoma. Sequenced material: peripheral blood, taken before any cancer treatment. V and J are TRBV4-2 and TRBJ1-4, with 11 positions matching TRBD1. As DNA, the CDR3 is TGTGCCAGCAGCCAAGGGACAGGGGGCCGCCAGTCTAATGAAAAACTGTTTTTT. This encodes CASSQGTGGRQSNEKLFF.